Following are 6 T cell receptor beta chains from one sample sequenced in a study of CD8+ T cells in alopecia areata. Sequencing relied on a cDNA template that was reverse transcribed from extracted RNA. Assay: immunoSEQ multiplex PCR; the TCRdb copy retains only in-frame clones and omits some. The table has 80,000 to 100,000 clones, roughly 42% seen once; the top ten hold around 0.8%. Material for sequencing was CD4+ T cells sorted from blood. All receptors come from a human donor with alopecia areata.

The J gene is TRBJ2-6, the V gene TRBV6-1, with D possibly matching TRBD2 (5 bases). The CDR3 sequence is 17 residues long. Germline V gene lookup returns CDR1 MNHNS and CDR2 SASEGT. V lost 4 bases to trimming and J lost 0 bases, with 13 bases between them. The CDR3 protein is CASSAPGLHSGANVLTF. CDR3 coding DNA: TGTGCCAGCAGTGCACCAGGACTGCACTCTGGGGCCAACGTCCTGACTTTC.

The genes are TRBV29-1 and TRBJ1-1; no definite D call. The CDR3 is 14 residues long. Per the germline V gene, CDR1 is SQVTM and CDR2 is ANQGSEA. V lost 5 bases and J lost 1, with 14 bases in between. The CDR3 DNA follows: TGCAGCGTTCCCACACCGAGAACGAACACTGAAGCTTTCTTT. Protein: CSVPTPRTNTEAFF. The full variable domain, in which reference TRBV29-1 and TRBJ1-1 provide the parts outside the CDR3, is SAVISQKPSRDICQRGTSLTIQCQVDSQVTMMFWYRQQPGQSLTLIATANQGSEATYESGFVIDKFPISRPNLTFSTLTVSNMSPEDSSIYLCSVPTPRTNTEAFFGQGTRLTVV.

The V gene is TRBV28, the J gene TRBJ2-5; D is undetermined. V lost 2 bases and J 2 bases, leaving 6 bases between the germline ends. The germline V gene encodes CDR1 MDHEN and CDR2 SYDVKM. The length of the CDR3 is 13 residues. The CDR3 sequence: CASSLPAQETQYF. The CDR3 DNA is TGTGCCAGCAGTTTACCAGCTCAAGAGACCCAGTACTTC.

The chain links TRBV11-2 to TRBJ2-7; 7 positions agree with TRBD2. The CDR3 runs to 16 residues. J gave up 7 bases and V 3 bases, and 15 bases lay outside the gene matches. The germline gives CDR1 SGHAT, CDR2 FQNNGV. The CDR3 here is CASSFLRGESGSEQYF. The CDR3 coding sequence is TGTGCCAGCAGCTTCCTTCGGGGGGAAAGTGGGAGTGAGCAGTACTTC.

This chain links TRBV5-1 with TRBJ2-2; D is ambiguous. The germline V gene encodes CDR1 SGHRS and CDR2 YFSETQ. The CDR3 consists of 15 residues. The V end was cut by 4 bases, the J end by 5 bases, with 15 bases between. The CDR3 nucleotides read TGCGCCAGCAGCCGACTTATAGTTAATACCGGGGAGCTGTTTTTT. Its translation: CASSRLIVNTGELFF.

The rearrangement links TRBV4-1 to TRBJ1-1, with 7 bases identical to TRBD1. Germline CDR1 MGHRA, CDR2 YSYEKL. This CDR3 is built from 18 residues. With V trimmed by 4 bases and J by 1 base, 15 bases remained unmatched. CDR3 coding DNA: TGCGCCAGCAGCCCACCCTATCGACAGGGTATATCGAACACTGAAGCTTTCTTT. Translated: CASSPPYRQGISNTEAFF.